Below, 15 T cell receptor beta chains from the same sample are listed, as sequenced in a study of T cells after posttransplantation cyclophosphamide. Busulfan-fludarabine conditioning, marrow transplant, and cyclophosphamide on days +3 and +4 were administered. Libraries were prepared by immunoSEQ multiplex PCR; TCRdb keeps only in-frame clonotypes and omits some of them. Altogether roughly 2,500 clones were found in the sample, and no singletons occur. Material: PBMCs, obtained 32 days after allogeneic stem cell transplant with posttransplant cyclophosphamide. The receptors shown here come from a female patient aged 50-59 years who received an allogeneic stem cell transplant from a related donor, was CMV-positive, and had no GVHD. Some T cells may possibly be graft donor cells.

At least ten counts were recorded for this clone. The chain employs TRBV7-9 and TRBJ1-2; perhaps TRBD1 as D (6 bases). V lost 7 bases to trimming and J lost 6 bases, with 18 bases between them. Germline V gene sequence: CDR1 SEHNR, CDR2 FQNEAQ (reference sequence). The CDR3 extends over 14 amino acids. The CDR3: CASNPSGGGDGYTF. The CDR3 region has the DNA TGTGCCAGCAACCCGAGCGGGGGGGGCGATGGCTACACCTTC.

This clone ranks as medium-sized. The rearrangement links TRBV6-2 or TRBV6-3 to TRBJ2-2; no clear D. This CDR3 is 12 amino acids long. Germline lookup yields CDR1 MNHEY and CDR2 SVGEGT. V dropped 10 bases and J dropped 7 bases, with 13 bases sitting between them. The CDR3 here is CATSTLGGELFF. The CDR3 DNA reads TGTGCCACCTCTACGCTCGGCGGGGAGCTGTTTTTT.

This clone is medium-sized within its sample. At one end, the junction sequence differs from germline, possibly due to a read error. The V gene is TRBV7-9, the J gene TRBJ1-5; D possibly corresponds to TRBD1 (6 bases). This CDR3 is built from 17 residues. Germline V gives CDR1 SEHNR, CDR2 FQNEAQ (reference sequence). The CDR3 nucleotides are TGTGCCAGCAGCACTACGGACAGTCTACATAGCGATCAGCCCCAGCATTTT. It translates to CASSTTDSLHSDQPQHF.

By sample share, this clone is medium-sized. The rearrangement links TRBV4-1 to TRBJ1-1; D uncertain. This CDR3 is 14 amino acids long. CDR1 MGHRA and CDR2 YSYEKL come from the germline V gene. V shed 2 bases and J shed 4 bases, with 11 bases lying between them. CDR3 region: CASSQQEGRTEAFF. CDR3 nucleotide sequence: TGCGCCAGCAGCCAACAAGAAGGTCGCACTGAAGCTTTCTTT.

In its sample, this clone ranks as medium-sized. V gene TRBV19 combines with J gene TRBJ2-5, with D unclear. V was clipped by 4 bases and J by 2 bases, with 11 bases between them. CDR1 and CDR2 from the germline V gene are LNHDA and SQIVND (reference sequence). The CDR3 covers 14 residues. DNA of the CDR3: TGTGCCAGTAGTAGTTTGTGGGCGCAAGAGACCCAGTACTTC. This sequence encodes CASSSLWAQETQYF.

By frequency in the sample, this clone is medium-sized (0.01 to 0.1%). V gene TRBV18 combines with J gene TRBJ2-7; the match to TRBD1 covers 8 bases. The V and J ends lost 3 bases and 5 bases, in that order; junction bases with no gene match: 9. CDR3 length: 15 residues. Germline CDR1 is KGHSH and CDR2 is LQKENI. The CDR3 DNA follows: TGTGCCAGCTCACCCTACCGGACAGGGATCCACGAGCAGTACTTC. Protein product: CASSPYRTGIHEQYF.

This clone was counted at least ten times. The CDR3 DNA sequence: TGTGCCAGTAGCGCTACAGGGGATAGCAATCAGCCCCAGCATTTT. It codes for CASSATGDSNQPQHF. The chain is built from TRBV19 and TRBJ1-5; 7 bases agree with TRBD1. CDR1 and CDR2 from the germline V gene are LNHDA and SQIVND (reference sequence). The CDR3 totals 15 residues. V was clipped by 6 bases and J by 0 bases; unmatched bases: 5.

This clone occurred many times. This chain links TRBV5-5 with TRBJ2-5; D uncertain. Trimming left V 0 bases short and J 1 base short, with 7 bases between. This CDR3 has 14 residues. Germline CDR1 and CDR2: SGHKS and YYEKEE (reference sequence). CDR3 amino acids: CASSLGAFQETQYF. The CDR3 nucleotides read TGTGCCAGCAGCTTGGGGGCCTTCCAAGAGACCCAGTACTTC.

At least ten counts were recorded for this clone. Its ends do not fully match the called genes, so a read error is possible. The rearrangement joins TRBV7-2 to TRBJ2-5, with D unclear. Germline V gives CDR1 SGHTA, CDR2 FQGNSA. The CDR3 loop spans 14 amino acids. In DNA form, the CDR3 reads TGTGCCAGCAGCTCCTTTGACTCCCAAAAGACCCAGTACTTC. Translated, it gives CASSSFDSQKTQYF.

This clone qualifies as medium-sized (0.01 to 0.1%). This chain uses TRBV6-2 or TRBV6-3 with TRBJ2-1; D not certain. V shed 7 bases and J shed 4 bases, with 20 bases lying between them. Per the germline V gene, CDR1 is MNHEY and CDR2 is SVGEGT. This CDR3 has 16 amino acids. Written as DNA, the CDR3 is TGTGCCAGCATCCAACAGAATACTTTCCTTTACAATGAGCAGTTCTTC. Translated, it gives CASIQQNTFLYNEQFF.

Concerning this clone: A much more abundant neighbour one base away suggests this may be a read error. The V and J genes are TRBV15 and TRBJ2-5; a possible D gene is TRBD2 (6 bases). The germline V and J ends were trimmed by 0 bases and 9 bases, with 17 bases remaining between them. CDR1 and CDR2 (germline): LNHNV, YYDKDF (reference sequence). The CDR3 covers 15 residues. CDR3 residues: CATSRDRRDWEPQYF. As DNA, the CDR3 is TGTGCCACCAGCAGAGATAGGCGGGACTGGGAGCCCCAGTACTTC.

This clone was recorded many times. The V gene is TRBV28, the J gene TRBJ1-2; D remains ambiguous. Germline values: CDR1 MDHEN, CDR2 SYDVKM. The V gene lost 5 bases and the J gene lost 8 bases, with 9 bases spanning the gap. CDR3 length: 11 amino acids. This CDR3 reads CASSGTSGYTF. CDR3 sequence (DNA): TGTGCCAGCAGTGGCACCTCCGGCTACACCTTC.

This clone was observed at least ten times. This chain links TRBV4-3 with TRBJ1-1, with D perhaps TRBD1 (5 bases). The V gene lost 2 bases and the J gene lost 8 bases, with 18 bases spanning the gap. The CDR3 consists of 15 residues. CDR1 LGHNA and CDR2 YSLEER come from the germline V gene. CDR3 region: CASSQSRGAQGEAFF. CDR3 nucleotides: TGCGCCAGCAGCCAATCGAGGGGAGCGCAGGGAGAAGCTTTCTTT.

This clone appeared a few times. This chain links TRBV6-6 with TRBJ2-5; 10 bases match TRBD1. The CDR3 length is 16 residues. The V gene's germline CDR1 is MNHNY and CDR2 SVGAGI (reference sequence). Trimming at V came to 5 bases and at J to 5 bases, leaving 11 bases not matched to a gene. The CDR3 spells CASSTPGQGDFETQYF. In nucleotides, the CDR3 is TGTGCCAGCAGTACGCCCGGACAGGGGGACTTCGAGACCCAGTACTTC.

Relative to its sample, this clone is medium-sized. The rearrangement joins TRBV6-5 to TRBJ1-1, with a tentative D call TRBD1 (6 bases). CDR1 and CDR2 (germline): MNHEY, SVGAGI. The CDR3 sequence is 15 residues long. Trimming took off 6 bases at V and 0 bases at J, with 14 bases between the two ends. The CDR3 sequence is CASSRGAPLNTEAFF. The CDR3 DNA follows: TGTGCCAGCAGCCGGGGGGCCCCCTTGAACACTGAAGCTTTCTTT.